This TCR beta chain was recovered during a study of blood T cell repertoires in COVID-19. Study details: Specimens from acute and convalescent COVID-19 originated in the United States, Italy and Spain.

In the authors' workflow: Amplifying reference gene primers gave estimates of nucleated cell counts. TCRdb's copy holds only in-frame clones and misses some; the assay was immunoSEQ multiplex PCR. V and J calls and clone size are given by that table; D and trimming were obtained from the DNA. Among 250,000 to 350,000 clones, approximately 85% were seen once, and the ten largest hold 0.85% to 1%. Seattle patients were enrolled during active infection and followed longitudinally. The clonotype was recovered from a human donor with COVID-19, enrolled during active disease. The donor label of this sample is uncertain. Sequencing was carried out using peripheral blood.

As DNA, the CDR3 is TGTGCCAGCAGTGACGGAGTCTCAGATACGCAGTATTTT. Its translation is CASSDGVSDTQYF. This chain joins TRBV6-4 and TRBJ2-3; D gene unclear. CDR3 length equals 13 residues. Germline CDR1 reads MRHNA; CDR2 reads SNTAGT. Trimming stripped 2 bases from V and 4 bases from J, with 7 bases between.